Following are 29 T cell receptor beta chains from one sample sequenced in a study of PD-1 blockade in classical Hodgkin lymphoma. Libraries were prepared by immunoSEQ multiplex PCR; TCRdb keeps only in-frame clonotypes and omits some of them. The sample has tens of thousands of clones, 88% seen once. Each patient experienced a relapse that followed autologous stem cell transplantation, and brentuximab vedotin exposure varied. Sequenced here: peripheral blood mononuclear cells (PBMCs), sampled before the second cycle of nivolumab. The receptor set was obtained from a human donor with classical Hodgkin lymphoma.

This chain joins TRBV6-6 and TRBJ2-5; a weak D match, TRBD2 (5 bases). Germline loops: CDR1 MNHNY, CDR2 SVGAGI (reference sequence). The CDR3 consists of 14 residues. Deletions cut 7 bases from V and 0 bases from J, with 12 bases between. CDR3 amino acids: CASTLRVNQETQYF. The CDR3 nucleotides read TGTGCCAGCACTCTGAGGGTTAACCAAGAGACCCAGTACTTC.

The rearrangement joins TRBV10-3 to TRBJ1-1; perhaps TRBD1 as D (5 bases). This CDR3 spans 15 amino acids. Germline values: CDR1 ENHRY, CDR2 SYGVKD. Trimming pared 2 bases from V and 5 bases from J, leaving 15 bases between. The CDR3 sequence is CAISELQGVRTEAFF. CDR3 DNA sequence: TGTGCCATCAGTGAGCTTCAGGGAGTCAGGACTGAAGCTTTCTTT.

This chain connects TRBV5-1 to TRBJ2-2, with TRBD2 as a possible D gene (7 bases). This CDR3 has 15 residues. Germline CDR1 and CDR2: SGHRS and YFSETQ. The germline V and J ends were trimmed by 2 bases and 6 bases, with 14 bases remaining between them. CDR3: CASSFPGGTAGELFF. DNA for the CDR3: TGCGCCAGCAGCTTTCCGGGGGGCACAGCCGGGGAGCTGTTTTTT. Full variable domain (missing parts from reference TRBV5-1 and TRBJ2-2): KAGVTQTPRYLIKTRGQQVTLSCSPISGHRSVSWYQQTPGQGLQFLFEYFSETQRNKGNFPGRFSGRQFSNSRSEMNVSTLELGDSALYLCASSFPGGTAGELFFGEGSRLTVL.

The rearrangement uses TRBV29-1 and TRBJ1-2, with D hard to call. Germline values: CDR1 SQVTM, CDR2 ANQGSEA. Trimming removed 0 bases at V and 8 bases at J, with 4 bases between. The CDR3 spans 10 residues. For the CDR3, the DNA is TGCAGCGTTGAAGAGGGGGGCTACACCTTC. It encodes CSVEEGGYTF.

The CDR3 here is CASSTGQGQGVTEAFF. CDR3 nucleotides: TGCGCCAGCAGCACCGGACAGGGCCAGGGGGTCACTGAAGCTTTCTTT. This chain uses TRBV5-1 with TRBJ1-1, with 8 bases that match TRBD1. The CDR3 spans 16 residues. CDR1 is SGHRS, CDR2 YFSETQ, per germline. V shed 4 bases, J shed 4 bases, and the junction held 12 bases outside the gene matches.

This clone is a singleton in its sample. The chain has TRBV19 and TRBJ1-3; D is possibly TRBD1 (5 bases). Germline CDR1 LNHDA, CDR2 SQIVND (reference sequence). V dropped 5 bases and J dropped 0 bases, with 14 bases sitting between them. This CDR3 has 16 residues. In DNA form, the CDR3 reads TGTGCCAGTAGTTCTCTGGGGGATCCCTCTGGAAACACCATATATTTT. Its protein is CASSSLGDPSGNTIYF.

The chain joins TRBV5-1 to TRBJ1-1, with D unclear. Germline lookup yields CDR1 SGHRS and CDR2 YFSETQ. The CDR3 length is 14 residues. The germline V and J ends were trimmed by 3 bases and 2 bases, with 11 bases remaining between them. Here the CDR3 DNA reads TGCGCCAGCAGCTCGAGTGCCCAAAACACTGAAGCTTTCTTT. As protein: CASSSSAQNTEAFF.

The chain recombines TRBV5-1 with TRBJ1-4; TRBD1 matches 7 bases. Germline CDR1 SGHRS, CDR2 YFSETQ. Losses at the gene ends were 4 bases for V and 6 bases for J; bases not matched to a gene: 9. The CDR3 is made up of 15 amino acids. CDR3 bases: TGCGCCAGCAGCCCAGGGGGTGGAAGTGATGAAAAACTGTTTTTT. Its protein product is CASSPGGGSDEKLFF. The full variable domain, in which reference TRBV5-1 and TRBJ1-4 provide the parts outside the CDR3, is KAGVTQTPRYLIKTRGQQVTLSCSPISGHRSVSWYQQTPGQGLQFLFEYFSETQRNKGNFPGRFSGRQFSNSRSEMNVSTLELGDSALYLCASSPGGGSDEKLFFGSGTQLSVL.

This chain connects TRBV5-1 to TRBJ1-5; D is possibly TRBD1 (5 bases). The CDR3 is made up of 15 amino acids. The germline V and J ends were trimmed by 0 bases and 3 bases, with 10 bases remaining between them. The germline gives CDR1 SGHRS, CDR2 YFSETQ. CDR3: CASSLAPGNNQPQHF. The DNA for the CDR3 is TGCGCCAGCAGCTTGGCCCCAGGGAACAATCAGCCCCAGCATTTT. Filled out from reference TRBV5-1 and TRBJ1-5, the complete variable domain reads KAGVTQTPRYLIKTRGQQVTLSCSPISGHRSVSWYQQTPGQGLQFLFEYFSETQRNKGNFPGRFSGRQFSNSRSEMNVSTLELGDSALYLCASSLAPGNNQPQHFGDGTRLSIL.

This sequence joins TRBV5-1 and TRBJ2-6, with a possible D match to TRBD2 (5 bases). V was pared by 4 bases and J by 1 base, with 12 bases between. The CDR3 is 16 amino acids. CDR1 and CDR2 from the germline V gene are SGHRS and YFSETQ. Here the CDR3 reads CASSPSEGSGANVLTF. CDR3 in DNA: TGCGCCAGCAGCCCAAGTGAGGGTTCTGGGGCCAACGTCCTGACTTTC.

The J gene is TRBJ2-5, the V gene TRBV4-2; D is possibly TRBD1 (6 bases). V dropped 6 bases and J dropped 1 base, with 12 bases sitting between them. This CDR3 is 14 amino acids long. CDR1 is LGHNA, CDR2 YNFKEQ, per germline. The DNA of the CDR3 is TGTGCCAGCAGACAGGGTGGGGCCCAAGAGACCCAGTACTTC. It is translated as CASRQGGAQETQYF.

This rearrangement joins TRBV30 to TRBJ2-3; D is unclear. Per the germline V gene, CDR1 is GTSNPN and CDR2 is SVGIG (reference sequence). The CDR3 runs 10 residues. Deletions cut 7 bases from V and 4 bases from J, with 6 bases between. The CDR3: CAFTSDTQYF. The CDR3 DNA reads TGTGCCTTTACTTCAGATACGCAGTATTTT.

This chain links TRBV5-1 with TRBJ1-6; 9 bases agree with TRBD1. Per the germline V gene, CDR1 is SGHRS and CDR2 is YFSETQ. Trimming cost V 1 base and J 8 bases; bases outside gene matches: 10. This CDR3 is built from 17 residues. CDR3: CASSLLARDRVYSPLHF. The DNA of the CDR3 is TGCGCCAGCAGCTTGCTGGCTCGGGACAGGGTTTATTCACCCCTCCACTTT.

The genes are TRBV15 and TRBJ1-6; TRBD1 matches at 7 bases. This CDR3 contains 18 residues. Per the germline V gene, CDR1 is LNHNV and CDR2 is YYDKDF (reference sequence). Trimming cost V 0 bases and J 7 bases; bases outside gene matches: 12. The CDR3 bases are TGTGCCACCAGCAGAGATTGGAACAGGGGCCAGTTGAATTCACCCCTCCACTTT. It translates to CATSRDWNRGQLNSPLHF.

This chain uses TRBV6-5 with TRBJ2-3; D gene unclear. Germline assignment: CDR1 MNHEY and CDR2 SVGAGI. Trimming removed 2 bases at V and 2 bases at J, with 5 bases between. There are 13 residues in the CDR3. The CDR3 DNA sequence: TGTGCCAGCAGTTACGCTAACACAGATACGCAGTATTTT. It yields the protein CASSYANTDTQYF.

The chain couples TRBV5-1 to TRBJ2-1; D tentatively reads TRBD1 or TRBD2 (5 bases each). Trimming shortened V by 4 bases and J by 6 bases, and 17 bases separated the two germline ends. This CDR3 is built from 15 residues. In germline, CDR1 is SGHRS, CDR2 YFSETQ. The CDR3 DNA reads TGCGCCAGCAGCCCCAGGGAGTCCCAATCCAATGAGCAGTTCTTC. Encoded protein: CASSPRESQSNEQFF.

This CDR3 is CASHDIEQETQYF. In nucleotides, the CDR3 is TGTGCCAGCCACGACATAGAGCAAGAGACCCAGTACTTC. V usage is TRBV27 and J usage is TRBJ2-5, with D uncertain. The CDR3 is made up of 13 amino acids. V shed 8 bases and J shed 2 bases, with 12 bases lying between them. In germline, CDR1 is MNHEY, CDR2 SMNVEV (reference sequence).

This clone is a singleton in its sample. The chain has TRBV6-6 and TRBJ1-5; D not resolved. This CDR3 contains 13 residues. Germline V CDR1 and CDR2: MNHNY, SVGAGI (reference sequence). The V end lost 10 bases, the J end lost 2 bases, and 12 bases lay between the germline ends. The CDR3 sequence: CATTSGGNQPQHF. The CDR3 region has the DNA TGTGCCACCACCTCCGGGGGCAATCAGCCCCAGCATTTT.

V and J are TRBV28 and TRBJ1-5; TRBD1 matches 8 bases. This CDR3 is 14 amino acids long. Trimming at V came to 2 bases and at J to 5 bases, leaving 2 bases not matched to a gene. Per germline, CDR1 MDHEN and CDR2 SYDVKM. The CDR3: CASSLDRGDQPQHF. The CDR3 DNA reads as TGTGCCAGCAGTTTAGACAGGGGTGATCAGCCCCAGCATTTT.

This clone was recorded a few times. The chain carries TRBV30 and TRBJ1-1; D is undetermined. Germline V gene sequence: CDR1 GTSNPN, CDR2 SVGIG (reference sequence). Trimming removed 0 bases from V and 7 bases from J, with 9 bases in between. This CDR3 is 12 amino acids long. The CDR3 here is CAWSVGTFEAFF. In DNA, the CDR3 is TGTGCCTGGAGTGTAGGAACCTTTGAAGCTTTCTTT.

The chain links TRBV4-1 to TRBJ2-3; D might be TRBD1 (5 bases). Germline CDR1 MGHRA, CDR2 YSYEKL. V was pared by 0 bases and J by 2 bases, with 15 bases between. CDR3 length: 17 amino acids. CDR3 nucleotides: TGCGCCAGCAGCCAAGAGAACGAAGACAGCTTCACAGATACGCAGTATTTT. It codes for CASSQENEDSFTDTQYF.

This rearrangement joins TRBV11-2 to TRBJ1-1; 7 bases agree with TRBD1. The J segment lost 1 base and the V segment lost 6 bases, leaving 5 bases of the junction unmatched. Germline V gives CDR1 SGHAT, CDR2 FQNNGV. The CDR3 is made up of 14 amino acids. The CDR3 coding sequence is TGTGCCAGCAGTCGGACAGGTCGGAACACTGAAGCTTTCTTT. This translates into CASSRTGRNTEAFF. The variable domain in full, completed from reference TRBV11-2 and TRBJ1-1, reads EAGVAQSPRYKIIEKRQSVAFWCNPISGHATLYWYQQILGQGPKLLIQFQNNGVVDDSQLPKDRFSAERLKGVDSTLKIQPAKLEDSAVYLCASSRTGRNTEAFFGQGTRLTVV.

The J gene is TRBJ2-1, the V gene TRBV6-5, with 9 nucleotides matching TRBD2. From germline, CDR1 is MNHEY and CDR2 SVGAGI. Trimming at V came to 7 bases and at J to 8 bases, leaving 12 bases not matched to a gene. The CDR3 is made up of 15 amino acids. CDR3 region: CASTLGGGATDEQFF. For the CDR3, the DNA is TGTGCCAGCACCCTCGGCGGGGGGGCCACGGATGAGCAGTTCTTC.

This rearrangement joins TRBV7-3 to TRBJ1-1; D uncertain. Germline V gives CDR1 SGHTA, CDR2 FQGTGA. The CDR3 extends over 17 amino acids. V was cut by 4 bases and J by 1 base, with 19 bases left in between. CDR3 bases: TGTGCCAGCAGCTCCGGCCCCGGGATCCCGGCGAACACTGAAGCTTTCTTT. This translates into CASSSGPGIPANTEAFF.

The chain joins TRBV5-1 to TRBJ1-1, with no clear D. Germline CDR1 and CDR2: SGHRS and YFSETQ. Trimming took off 4 bases at V and 1 base at J, with 11 bases between the two ends. CDR3 length equals 14 residues. The CDR3 is CASSPQSPNTEAFF. CDR3 coding DNA: TGCGCCAGCAGCCCACAGTCTCCGAACACTGAAGCTTTCTTT.

CDR3 region: CASSEGAFF. CDR3 DNA sequence: TGTGCCAGCAGTGAAGGGGCTTTCTTT. This chain uses TRBV6-1 with TRBJ1-1; D ambiguous. Germline CDR1 and CDR2: MNHNS and SASEGT. Trimming left V 1 base short and J 11 bases short, with 2 bases between. The CDR3 length is 9 residues.

The chain has TRBV5-1 and TRBJ2-3; D is possibly TRBD1 (6 bases). Germline values: CDR1 SGHRS, CDR2 YFSETQ. Between the trimmed V and J ends, which lost 4 bases and 0 bases, there was a span of 9 bases. The length of the CDR3 is 14 residues. The CDR3 region is CASSVTGSTDTQYF. The CDR3 DNA sequence: TGCGCCAGCAGCGTGACAGGAAGCACAGATACGCAGTATTTT.

This chain links TRBV5-1 with TRBJ2-1; 7 positions agree with TRBD1. The CDR3 loop spans 12 amino acids. V shed 3 bases and J 7 bases; nucleotides not matched to a gene: 1. Germline CDR1 SGHRS, CDR2 YFSETQ. The CDR3 sequence is CASSSQGNEQFF. Written as DNA, the CDR3 is TGCGCCAGCAGCTCACAGGGGAATGAGCAGTTCTTC.

This chain links TRBV5-1 with TRBJ1-4; tentative D call: TRBD1 (5 bases). CDR1 SGHRS and CDR2 YFSETQ come from the germline V gene. V was trimmed by 3 bases and J by 8 bases, leaving 17 bases between them. This CDR3 is 15 amino acids long. The CDR3 DNA follows: TGCGCCAGCAGCTCGGACGGGACCCTGGGGGAAAAACTGTTTTTT. It translates to CASSSDGTLGEKLFF.